The entry that follows covers one T cell receptor (beta chain) sequence. The antigen is unknown. Produced via immunoSEQ multiplex PCR; TCRdb's table is partial and in-frame only. The sample yields 56,000 or so clones, approximately 80% seen once. These data originate in a study of T cell responses to AZD1222 COVID-19 vaccine. The study, taken as a whole, reports: CD4 TCRs associated with vaccination spanned spike, dominating at 160-218 and 743-854. Two AZD1222 doses significantly raised spike-specific TCR breadth and depth over controls. Seropositive AZD1222 recipients at baseline numbered only five or six. In a largely white British group with more females than males, clonal diversity was possibly underestimated.

Germline CDR1 reads WNHNN; CDR2 reads SYGVQD (reference sequence). CDR3 length equals 13 residues. V was pared by 0 bases and J by 0 bases, with 2 bases between. The receptor was derived from an adult who received the AZD1222 COVID-19 vaccine. Sequenced here: peripheral blood, sampled 28 days after the second AZD1222 dose. The V call is TRBV10-1, the J call TRBJ1-1; D is undetermined. CDR3 sequence: CASSESLNTEAFF. The CDR3 nucleotides are TGCGCCAGCAGTGAGTCCCTGAACACTGAAGCTTTCTTT.